This T cell receptor (beta chain) appears in the sequencing data of a study of blood T cell repertoires in COVID-19. Germline V lookup: CDR1 SGDLS, CDR2 YYNGEE. The CDR3 consists of 14 residues. V trimming: 0 bases; J trimming: 3 bases; junction bases outside the gene matches: 0. This clone showed up just once. Other DNA sequences in the same sample also yield this CDR3. Clones were sequenced by immunoSEQ multiplex PCR, and TCRdb holds only the in-frame ones, with some missing. The sample holds around 160,000 clones, roughly 90% seen once. The chain employs TRBV9 and TRBJ2-7; 10 positions match TRBD2. The clonotype originates from a woman in her thirties with acute COVID-19. Source material: PBMCs or T cells enriched from blood (not recorded which). The CDR3 DNA reads as TGTGCCAGCAGCGTAGGACTAGCGGGCTACGAGCAGTACTTC. Protein sequence: CASSVGLAGYEQYF.